The T cell receptor beta chain under discussion was sequenced for a study of blood T cell repertoires in COVID-19. The wider study: Some COVID-19 samples were acute and others convalescent; all came from the United States, Italy and Spain. The analysed material was cDNA or gDNA that came from T cells, B-cell-depleted T cells, or PBMCs.

In the study's own analysis: Amplification with reference gene primers provided the estimates of nucleated cell counts. Produced via immunoSEQ multiplex PCR; TCRdb's table is partial and in-frame only. V and J calls and clone size are those listed in that table; D and trimming were worked out from the DNA. In the table there are about 160,000 clones, about 93% of which are singletons. Germline V gene data show CDR1 as LGHDT and CDR2 as YNNKEL (reference sequence). The length of the CDR3 is 18 residues. The ends lost 4 bases at V and 0 bases at J; junction bases unmatched: 8. This chain uses TRBV3-1 (or the pseudogene TRBV3-2) with TRBJ2-7, with 14 bases identical to TRBD2. The sequence derives from a woman in her forties or fifties with acute or convalescent COVID-19. The material sequenced was peripheral blood. Written as DNA, the CDR3 is TGTGCCAGCAGCCCCGGACTAGCGGGGGGAGCATACTCCTACGAGCAGTACTTC. Translated, it gives CASSPGLAGGAYSYEQYF.